The present entry profiles one TCR beta chain with its context. Antigen unknown. The immunoSEQ assay was v3.0, run at survey level. Sequencing used immunoSEQ multiplex PCR; TCRdb keeps in-frame clones, though not all of them. The sample records thousands of clones, roughly two thirds being singletons. The J segment lost 4 bases and the V segment lost 3 bases, leaving 5 bases of the junction unmatched. Germline lookup yields CDR1 SGHNT and CDR2 YYREEE (reference sequence). The CDR3 has 14 amino acids. This specimen comes from a study of long-term antiretroviral therapy in people with HIV. Study findings and constraints: Blood draws took place between about 2004 and 2017 and possibly involved older ART regimens. Transplant-donor-level diversity was not reached after ART, though diversity increased.

The specimen was unsorted PBMCs, collected 0.2 years after starting antiretroviral therapy. This chain connects TRBV5-4 to TRBJ1-2; 8 positions agree with TRBD1. This sequence was found in a man aged 40-50 years with HIV. The DNA for the CDR3 is TGTGCCAGCAGCTGGGGGGACAGGCCCTATGGCTACACCTTC. Its protein is CASSWGDRPYGYTF.